These 13 T cell receptor beta chains were sequenced from one sample in a study of T cells in Graves' hyperthyroidism and ophthalmopathy. Amplified regions were TCR beta CDR3 sequences from RNA transcripts. The HTBI set primed first-round TCR CDR3 RT-PCR. TCRdb independently ran MiXCR on the multiplex PCR reads; one entry per CDR3 protein. The sample carries about 560,000 distinct CDR3 sequences, around 15% recorded once. The sequencing sample was made of blood. The receptor source for this set is a woman between 18 and 30 years old with Graves' hyperthyroidism.

This clonotype has just a few counts. The chain recombines TRBV19 with TRBJ2-3; 7 bases are shared with TRBD1. CDR3 length: 15 amino acids. Germline V gene sequence: CDR1 LNHDA, CDR2 SQIVND (reference sequence). The V and J ends lost 1 base and 2 bases, in that order; junction bases with no gene match: 3. The CDR3 sequence is CASSIGEGATDTQYF. In DNA form, the CDR3 reads TGTGCCAGTAGTATAGGCGAGGGGGCCACAGATACGCAGTATTTT.

The chain has TRBV4-2 and TRBJ2-2, with 7 positions matching TRBD2. CDR1 and CDR2 from the germline V gene are LGHNA and YNFKEQ. The CDR3 has 12 residues. The trim removed 8 bases at V and 6 bases at J, leaving 3 bases unmatched. CDR3 region: CASASGAGELFF. The CDR3 DNA sequence: TGTGCCAGCGCTAGCGGTGCCGGGGAGCTGTTTTTT.

This clonotype was seen at least ten times. This sequence joins TRBV11-2 and TRBJ1-4; 10 bases are shared with TRBD1. V trimming: 4 bases; J trimming: 6 bases; junction bases outside the gene matches: 5. The CDR3 is 15 amino acids. In germline, CDR1 is SGHAT, CDR2 FQNNGV. CDR3 sequence (DNA): TGTGCCAGCAGCTATTGGACAGGGGGGGATGAAAAACTGTTTTTT. It specifies CASSYWTGGDEKLFF.

This clonotype has more than one count but fewer than ten. The chain combines TRBV27 with TRBJ2-4; D gene uncertain. V was clipped by 2 bases and J by 6 bases, with 5 bases between them. The CDR3 is 12 residues long. Germline-derived CDR1 and CDR2 are MNHEY and SMNVEV (reference sequence). CDR3 sequence (DNA): TGTGCCAGCAGTTTACCGGGAAACATTCAGTACTTC. Translated, it gives CASSLPGNIQYF.

The chain joins TRBV19 to TRBJ2-7; the D call may be TRBD1 or TRBD2 (5 bases each). The CDR3 spans 15 residues. Trimming took 10 bases from V and 2 from J, leaving 21 bases between them. Per germline, CDR1 LNHDA and CDR2 SQIVND (reference sequence). CDR3 nucleotides: TGTGCCACCGCCCTGCAGGCAGGGAGCACCTACGAGCAGTACTTC. Its protein product is CATALQAGSTYEQYF.

The chain uses TRBV12-3 or TRBV12-4 and TRBJ2-1; TRBD2 is a possible D gene (6 bases). There are 16 residues in the CDR3. The V gene lost 5 bases and the J gene lost 3 bases, with 17 bases spanning the gap. CDR3 protein: CASSPRGGSGYNEQFF. CDR3 nucleotide sequence: TGTGCCAGCAGTCCGCGGGGTGGTAGCGGCTACAATGAGCAGTTCTTC.

The rearrangement links TRBV4-2 to TRBJ2-3; possibly TRBD2 for D (7 bases). This CDR3 is built from 16 residues. Germline V gene sequence: CDR1 LGHNA, CDR2 YNFKEQ. V was trimmed by 1 base and J by 5 bases, leaving 16 bases between them. CDR3 sequence reads: CASSQAVGGLGDTQYF. CDR3 bases: TGTGCCAGCAGCCAAGCCGTGGGGGGGCTTGGAGATACGCAGTATTTT.

The chain is built from TRBV9 and TRBJ2-3; possible D gene TRBD2, 7 bases. Per the germline V gene, CDR1 is SGDLS and CDR2 is YYNGEE. There are 15 residues in the CDR3. Trimming removed 3 bases at V and 0 bases at J, with 11 bases between. The CDR3 DNA reads as TGTGCCAGCAGCGCCGAGGGGGGGAGCACAGATACGCAGTATTTT. Encoded protein: CASSAEGGSTDTQYF.

This clonotype has at least ten counts. The chain joins TRBV2 to TRBJ1-5, with 7 nucleotides matching TRBD1. This CDR3 has 17 residues. V gave up 1 base and J gave up 2 bases; unmatched junction bases: 8. CDR1 and CDR2 (germline): SNHLY, FYNNEI. CDR3 in DNA: TGTGCCAGCAGTGAAGGCCCCCGACAGGGTGGCAATCAGCCCCAGCATTTT. This codes for CASSEGPRQGGNQPQHF.

The rearrangement links TRBV7-9 to TRBJ2-7; 7 nucleotides line up with TRBD2. CDR3 length: 17 residues. Per germline, CDR1 SEHNR and CDR2 FQNEAQ (reference sequence). V shed 1 base and J 3 bases; nucleotides not matched to a gene: 12. DNA of the CDR3: TGTGCCAGCAGCTTAGGGGTACTAGCGCCGAGGGACTACGAGCAGTACTTC. Amino acids: CASSLGVLAPRDYEQYF.

This clonotype was recorded many times. The chain is built from TRBV6-1 and TRBJ2-3, with a weak D call TRBD2 (6 bases). CDR1 MNHNS and CDR2 SASEGT come from the germline V gene. V shed 6 bases and J shed 5 bases, with 18 bases lying between them. CDR3 size: 15 residues. CDR3 coding DNA: TGTGCCAGCAGCCACGAGGGACTCACCCGAGATACGCAGTATTTT. Translating gives CASSHEGLTRDTQYF.

This clonotype has a handful of counts. J is TRBJ2-7 and V is TRBV3-1; D may be TRBD1 or TRBD2 (5 bases each). The CDR3 is 16 residues long. Germline V gene lookup returns CDR1 LGHDT and CDR2 YNNKEL (reference sequence). Trimming left V 0 bases short and J 7 bases short, with 19 bases between. The CDR3 spells CASSQDGAISSGEQYF. The CDR3 nucleotides are TGTGCCAGCAGCCAAGATGGGGCCATCAGCTCGGGGGAGCAGTACTTC.

This clonotype was seen at least ten times. V usage is TRBV5-1 and J usage is TRBJ2-3; 7 bases align to TRBD1. This CDR3 spans 13 amino acids. CDR1 and CDR2 (germline): SGHRS, YFSETQ. The trim removed 6 bases at V and 4 bases at J, leaving 5 bases unmatched. CDR3 DNA: TGCGCCAGCACGAGACAGGGCCCAGATACGCAGTATTTT. Its protein product is CASTRQGPDTQYF.